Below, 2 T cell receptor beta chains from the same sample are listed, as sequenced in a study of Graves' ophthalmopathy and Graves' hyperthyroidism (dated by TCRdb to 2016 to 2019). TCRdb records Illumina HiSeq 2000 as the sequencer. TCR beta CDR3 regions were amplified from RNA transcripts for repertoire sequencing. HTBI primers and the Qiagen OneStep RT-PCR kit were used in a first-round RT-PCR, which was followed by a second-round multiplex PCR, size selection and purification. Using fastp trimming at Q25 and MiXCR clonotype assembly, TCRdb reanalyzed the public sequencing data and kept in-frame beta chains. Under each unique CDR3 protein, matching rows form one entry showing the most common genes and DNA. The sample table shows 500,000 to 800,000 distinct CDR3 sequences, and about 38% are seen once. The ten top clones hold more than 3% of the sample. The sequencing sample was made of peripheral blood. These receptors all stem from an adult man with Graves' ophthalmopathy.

CDR3 DNA: TGTGCCAGCAGCTTTGTACGAGCGGGGAGGCAGTTCTTC. The encoded protein is CASSFVRAGRQFF. The chain has TRBV7-8 and TRBJ2-7, with 7 positions matching TRBD2. The end of the DNA fits TRBJ2-1 better, so the J call may be wrong. The length of the CDR3 is 13 residues. The germline V gene has CDR1 SGHVS and CDR2 FQNEAQ.

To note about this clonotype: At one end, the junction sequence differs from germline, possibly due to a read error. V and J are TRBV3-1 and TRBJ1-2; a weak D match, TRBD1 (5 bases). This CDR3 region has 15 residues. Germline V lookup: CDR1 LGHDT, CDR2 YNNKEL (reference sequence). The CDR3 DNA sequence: TGTGCCGGCAGCCAAGATGGGCAGGGCGGCTATGGCTACACCTTC. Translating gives CAGSQDGQGGYGYTF.